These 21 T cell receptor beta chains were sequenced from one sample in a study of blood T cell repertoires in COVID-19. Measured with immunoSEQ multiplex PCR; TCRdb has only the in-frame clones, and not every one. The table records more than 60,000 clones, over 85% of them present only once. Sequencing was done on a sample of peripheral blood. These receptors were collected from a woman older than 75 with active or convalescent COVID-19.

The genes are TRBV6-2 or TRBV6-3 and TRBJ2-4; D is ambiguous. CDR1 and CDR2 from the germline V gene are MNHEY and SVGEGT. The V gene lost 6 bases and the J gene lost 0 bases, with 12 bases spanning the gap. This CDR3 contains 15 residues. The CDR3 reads CASSLQLLAKNIQYF. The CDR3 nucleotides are TGTGCCAGCAGCCTACAGCTACTAGCCAAAAACATTCAGTACTTC.

The chain's CDR3 is CASSYSYGVTEAFF. CDR3 sequence (DNA): TGTGCCAGCAGTTACAGTTACGGGGTCACTGAAGCTTTCTTT. The chain has TRBV6-5 and TRBJ1-1; unclear D gene. Trimming took 2 bases from V and 4 from J, leaving 11 bases between them. CDR1 is MNHEY, CDR2 SVGAGI, per germline. The CDR3 covers 14 residues.

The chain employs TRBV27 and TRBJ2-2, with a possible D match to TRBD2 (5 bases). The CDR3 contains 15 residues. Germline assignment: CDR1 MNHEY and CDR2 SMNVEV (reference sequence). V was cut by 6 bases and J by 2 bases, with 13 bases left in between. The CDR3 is CASSRGFGNTGELFF. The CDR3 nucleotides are TGTGCCAGCAGCCGGGGATTTGGAAACACCGGGGAGCTGTTTTTT.

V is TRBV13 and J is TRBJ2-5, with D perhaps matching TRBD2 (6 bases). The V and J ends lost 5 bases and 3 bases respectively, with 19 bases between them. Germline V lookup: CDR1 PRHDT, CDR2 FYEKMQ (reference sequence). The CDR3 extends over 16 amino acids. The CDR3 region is CASSRSGGEEEETQYF. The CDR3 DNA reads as TGTGCCAGCAGCCGGTCGGGTGGGGAGGAGGAAGAGACCCAGTACTTC.

The chain's CDR3 is CASSLGPGQGARKAFF. As DNA, the CDR3 is TGCGCCAGCAGCTTGGGGCCGGGACAGGGGGCGCGAAAAGCTTTCTTT. The V and J genes are TRBV5-1 and TRBJ1-1; 12 bases match TRBD1. The germline V gene has CDR1 SGHRS and CDR2 YFSETQ. Trimming took 0 bases from V and 9 from J; bases not matched to a gene: 9. The CDR3 runs 16 residues.

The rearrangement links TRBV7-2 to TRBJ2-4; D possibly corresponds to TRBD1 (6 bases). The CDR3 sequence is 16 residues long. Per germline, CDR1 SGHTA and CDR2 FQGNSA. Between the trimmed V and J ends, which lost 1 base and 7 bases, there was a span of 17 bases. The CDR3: CASSLDRGHRSNIQYF. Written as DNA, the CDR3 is TGTGCCAGCAGCTTAGATAGGGGACATCGATCGAACATTCAGTACTTC.

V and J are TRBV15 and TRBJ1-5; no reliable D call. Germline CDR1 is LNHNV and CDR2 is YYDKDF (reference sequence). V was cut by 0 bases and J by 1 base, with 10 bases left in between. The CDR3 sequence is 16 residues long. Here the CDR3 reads CATSREGLTSNQPQHF. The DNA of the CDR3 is TGTGCCACCAGCAGAGAAGGACTGACCAGCAATCAGCCCCAGCATTTT.

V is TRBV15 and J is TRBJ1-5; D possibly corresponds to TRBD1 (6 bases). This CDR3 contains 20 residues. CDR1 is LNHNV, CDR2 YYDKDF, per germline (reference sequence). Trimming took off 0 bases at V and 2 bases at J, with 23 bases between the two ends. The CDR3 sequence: CATSRERTGLREGRNQPQHF. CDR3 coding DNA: TGTGCCACCAGCAGAGAAAGAACAGGGCTAAGGGAAGGGCGCAATCAGCCCCAGCATTTT. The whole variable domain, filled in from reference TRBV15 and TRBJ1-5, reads DAMVIQNPRYQVTQFGKPVTLSCSQTLNHNVMYWYQQKSSQAPKLLFHYYDKDFNNEADTPDNFQSRRPNTSFCFLDIRSPGLGDTAMYLCATSRERTGLREGRNQPQHFGDGTRLSIL.

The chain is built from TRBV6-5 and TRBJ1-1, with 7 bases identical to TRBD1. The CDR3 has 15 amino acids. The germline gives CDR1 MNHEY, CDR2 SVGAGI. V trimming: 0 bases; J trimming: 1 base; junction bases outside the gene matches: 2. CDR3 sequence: CASSYSPGGNTEAFF. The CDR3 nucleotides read TGTGCCAGCAGTTACTCACCAGGGGGGAACACTGAAGCTTTCTTT.

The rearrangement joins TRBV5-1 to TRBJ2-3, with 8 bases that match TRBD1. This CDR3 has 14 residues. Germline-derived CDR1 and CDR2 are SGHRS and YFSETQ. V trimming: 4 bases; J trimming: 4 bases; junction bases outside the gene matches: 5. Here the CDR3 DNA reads TGCGCCAGCAGCGACAGGGGTCGTGCAGATACGCAGTATTTT. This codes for CASSDRGRADTQYF.

Here the CDR3 DNA reads TGTGCCAGCAGTGGGACCCGGGACAGAGCTTTCTTT. It translates to CASSGTRDRAFF. This chain connects TRBV6-6 to TRBJ1-1, with 7 nucleotides matching TRBD1. The CDR3 extends over 12 amino acids. V was pared by 5 bases and J by 10 bases, with 7 bases of the junction left unmatched. CDR1 and CDR2 from the germline V gene are MNHNY and SVGAGI (reference sequence).

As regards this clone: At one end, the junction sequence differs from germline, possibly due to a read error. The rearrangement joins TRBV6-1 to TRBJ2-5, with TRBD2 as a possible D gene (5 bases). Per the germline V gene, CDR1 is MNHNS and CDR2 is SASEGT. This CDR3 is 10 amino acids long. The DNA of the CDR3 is TGTGCCAGCAGCGAAGGCCGGGGGTACTTC. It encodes CASSEGRGYF.

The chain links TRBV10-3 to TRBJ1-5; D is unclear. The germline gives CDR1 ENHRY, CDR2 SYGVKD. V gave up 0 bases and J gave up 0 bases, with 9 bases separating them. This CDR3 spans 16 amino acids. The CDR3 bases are TGTGCCATCAGTGAGTCCTTAGATTCTAGCAATCAGCCCCAGCATTTT. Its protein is CAISESLDSSNQPQHF.

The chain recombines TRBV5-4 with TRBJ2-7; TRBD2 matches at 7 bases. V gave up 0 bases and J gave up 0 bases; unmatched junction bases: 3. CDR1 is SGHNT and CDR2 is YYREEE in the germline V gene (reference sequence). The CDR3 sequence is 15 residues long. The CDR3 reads CASSLDSSGSYEQYF. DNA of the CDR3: TGTGCCAGCAGCTTGGATTCTAGCGGCTCCTACGAGCAGTACTTC.

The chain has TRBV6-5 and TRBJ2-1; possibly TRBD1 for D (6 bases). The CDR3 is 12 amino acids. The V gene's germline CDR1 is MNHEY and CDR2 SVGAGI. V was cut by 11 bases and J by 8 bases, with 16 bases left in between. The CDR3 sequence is CAAWGLADEQFF. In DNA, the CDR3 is TGTGCCGCATGGGGGCTCGCGGATGAGCAGTTCTTC.

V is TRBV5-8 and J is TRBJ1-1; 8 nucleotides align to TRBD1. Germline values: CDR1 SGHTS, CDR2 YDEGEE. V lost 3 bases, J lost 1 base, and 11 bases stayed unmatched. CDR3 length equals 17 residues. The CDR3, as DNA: TGTGCCAGCAGCTCTCTTACAGGGGGGGGACAGAACACTGAAGCTTTCTTT. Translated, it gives CASSSLTGGGQNTEAFF. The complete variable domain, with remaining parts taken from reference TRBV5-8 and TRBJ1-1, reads EAGVTQSPTHLIKTRGQQATLRCSPISGHTSVYWYQQALGLGLQFLLWYDEGEERNRGNFPPRFSGRQFPNYSSELNVNALELEDSALYLCASSSLTGGGQNTEAFFGQGTRLTVV.

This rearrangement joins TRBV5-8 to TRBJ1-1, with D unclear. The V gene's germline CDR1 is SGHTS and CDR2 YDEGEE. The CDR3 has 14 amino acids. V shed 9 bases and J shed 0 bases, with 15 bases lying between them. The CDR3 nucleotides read TGTGCCACTATCTTGCGGCATTTGAACACTGAAGCTTTCTTT. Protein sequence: CATILRHLNTEAFF.

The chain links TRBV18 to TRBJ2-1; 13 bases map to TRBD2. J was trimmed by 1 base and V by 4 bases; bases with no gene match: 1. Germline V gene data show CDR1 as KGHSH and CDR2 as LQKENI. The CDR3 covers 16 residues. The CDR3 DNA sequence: TGTGCCAGCTCACGGACTAGCGGGGGATCCTACAATGAGCAGTTCTTC. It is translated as CASSRTSGGSYNEQFF.

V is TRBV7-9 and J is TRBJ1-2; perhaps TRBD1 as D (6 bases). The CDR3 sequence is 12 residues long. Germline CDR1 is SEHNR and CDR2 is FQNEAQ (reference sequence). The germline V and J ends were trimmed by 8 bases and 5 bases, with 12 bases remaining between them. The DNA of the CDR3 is TGTGCCAGCGGGGGGGCCTGGTATGGCTACACCTTC. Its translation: CASGGAWYGYTF.

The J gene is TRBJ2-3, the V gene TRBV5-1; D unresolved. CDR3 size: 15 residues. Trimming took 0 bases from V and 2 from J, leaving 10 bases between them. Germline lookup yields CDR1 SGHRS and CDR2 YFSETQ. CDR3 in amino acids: CASSLVPGTTDTQYF. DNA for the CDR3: TGCGCCAGCAGCTTGGTACCGGGTACCACAGATACGCAGTATTTT.

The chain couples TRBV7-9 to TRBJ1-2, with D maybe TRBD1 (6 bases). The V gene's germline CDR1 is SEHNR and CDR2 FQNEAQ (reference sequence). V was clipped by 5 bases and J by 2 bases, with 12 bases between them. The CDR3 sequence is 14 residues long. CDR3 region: CASSRGDINYGYTF. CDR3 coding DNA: TGTGCCAGCAGCCGAGGGGACATCAACTATGGCTACACCTTC.